The 13 T cell receptor beta chains reported below all come from one sample, sequenced in a study of blood T cell repertoires in COVID-19. Assay used: immunoSEQ multiplex PCR; TCRdb lists only in-frame clones, some missing. In the table there are fewer than 350,000 clones, around 91% of which are singletons. The sample was PBMCs or T cells enriched from blood (not recorded which). These TCRs come from a woman younger than 30 with acute COVID-19.

The chain carries TRBV6-1 and TRBJ1-3; D remains ambiguous. Germline V gene sequence: CDR1 MNHNS, CDR2 SASEGT. CDR3 length equals 16 residues. V was pared by 4 bases and J by 3 bases, with 16 bases between. The CDR3, as DNA: TGTGCCAGCAGTGCCCCCAGCGAGGGCTATGGAAACACCATATATTTT. It codes for CASSAPSEGYGNTIYF.

The chain uses TRBV30 and TRBJ2-1, with TRBD2 matching over 9 bases. Losses at the gene ends were 4 bases for V and 5 bases for J; bases not matched to a gene: 6. Germline assignment: CDR1 GTSNPN and CDR2 SVGIG (reference sequence). The CDR3 has 14 residues. CDR3 protein: CAWNRLAGHNEQFF. The DNA of the CDR3 is TGTGCCTGGAATCGGCTAGCGGGACACAATGAGCAGTTCTTC.

The rearrangement joins TRBV19 to TRBJ2-4; 9 bases map to TRBD2. This CDR3 is 16 amino acids long. Germline CDR1 reads LNHDA; CDR2 reads SQIVND (reference sequence). V lost 3 bases to trimming and J lost 5 bases; unmatched junction nucleotides: 8. Written as DNA, the CDR3 is TGTGCCAGTAGTATCGGCGGGAGGGGGTTGGAAAACATTCAGTACTTC. Its protein product is CASSIGGRGLENIQYF.

The chain uses TRBV15 and TRBJ2-7; 11 nucleotides line up with TRBD1. After removal of 5 bases from V and 2 bases from J, the junction contained 2 bases not matched to a gene. CDR1 and CDR2 (germline): LNHNV, YYDKDF (reference sequence). The CDR3 totals 14 residues. CDR3 sequence: CATSGQGAPYEQYF. For the CDR3, the DNA is TGTGCCACCAGCGGACAGGGGGCCCCCTACGAGCAGTACTTC.

The DNA of the CDR3 is TGTGCCAGCAGTTTATGGGCGGCAACCTCCAAAAACATTCAGTACTTC. Its translation: CASSLWAATSKNIQYF. The V gene is TRBV28, the J gene TRBJ2-4; D is unresolved. V gave up 0 bases and J gave up 2 bases, with 11 bases separating them. The CDR3 is made up of 16 amino acids. Germline V gives CDR1 MDHEN, CDR2 SYDVKM.

The rearrangement uses TRBV9 and TRBJ1-2; 8 bases line up with TRBD1. The junction had 2 bases not matched to a gene; V was cut back by 0 bases and J by 4 bases. Per the germline V gene, CDR1 is SGDLS and CDR2 is YYNGEE. The CDR3 runs to 14 residues. The CDR3: CASSVATGGYGYTF. CDR3 bases: TGTGCCAGCAGCGTAGCCACAGGGGGCTATGGCTACACCTTC.

The V and J genes are TRBV7-9 and TRBJ2-2, with a possible D match to TRBD2 (7 bases). Germline V lookup: CDR1 SEHNR, CDR2 FQNEAQ (reference sequence). Deletions cut 2 bases from V and 6 bases from J, with 10 bases between. The CDR3 has 14 residues. The CDR3 region is CASSLPGGPGELFF. CDR3 sequence (DNA): TGTGCCAGCAGCTTACCCGGGGGGCCCGGGGAGCTGTTTTTT.

The chain has TRBV10-2 and TRBJ1-5; a possible D gene is TRBD1 (5 bases). Looked up from germline, CDR1 is WSHSY and CDR2 is SAAADI. The CDR3 is 14 residues long. Between the trimmed V and J ends, which lost 3 bases and 7 bases, there was a span of 13 bases. The CDR3 here is CASSDAGLRQPQHF. CDR3 DNA sequence: TGCGCCAGCAGTGACGCGGGGCTTCGACAGCCCCAGCATTTT.

V and J are TRBV18 and TRBJ1-5; 7 nucleotides align to TRBD1. Losses at the gene ends were 4 bases for V and 6 bases for J; bases not matched to a gene: 3. Germline values: CDR1 KGHSH, CDR2 LQKENI. This CDR3 has 13 amino acids. The CDR3 coding sequence is TGTGCCAGCTCACAACAGGGGATTCAGCCCCAGCATTTT. This translates into CASSQQGIQPQHF.

V and J are TRBV5-1 and TRBJ2-3; D possibly corresponds to TRBD1 (5 bases). Germline assignment: CDR1 SGHRS and CDR2 YFSETQ. V dropped 0 bases and J dropped 3 bases, with 11 bases sitting between them. The CDR3 is 15 residues long. The CDR3 reads CASSLARAGTDTQYF. CDR3 DNA: TGCGCCAGCAGCTTGGCCCGGGCAGGGACAGATACGCAGTATTTT.

This clone was counted only a few times. CDR3 bases: TGTGCCAGCAGCATACCCGGGGGACGGAACACTGAAGCTTTCTTT. Translated: CASSIPGGRNTEAFF. The chain has TRBV13 and TRBJ1-1; D is possibly TRBD1 (5 bases). Trimming pared 5 bases from V and 1 base from J, leaving 14 bases between. Germline V lookup: CDR1 PRHDT, CDR2 FYEKMQ (reference sequence). The CDR3 spans 15 residues.

This sequence joins TRBV5-1 and TRBJ2-3, with TRBD1 identical over 11 bases. The junction had 8 bases not matched to a gene; V was cut back by 3 bases and J by 2 bases. The length of the CDR3 is 17 residues. Germline values: CDR1 SGHRS, CDR2 YFSETQ. CDR3 protein: CASSSGTGGIFTDTQYF. The CDR3 DNA follows: TGCGCCAGCAGCTCCGGGACAGGGGGGATTTTCACAGATACGCAGTATTTT.

The chain carries TRBV30 and TRBJ1-4; possibly TRBD1 for D (6 bases). Germline CDR1 reads GTSNPN; CDR2 reads SVGIG (reference sequence). The germline V and J ends were trimmed by 0 bases and 5 bases, with 16 bases remaining between them. This CDR3 is built from 16 residues. In DNA form, the CDR3 reads TGTGCCTGGAGTGTATCCAGGACAGCCACAAATGAAAAACTGTTTTTT. Translation: CAWSVSRTATNEKLFF.